The 8 T cell receptor beta chains below all came from one sample that was sequenced in a study of cytomegalovirus exposure and HLA in healthy donors. PCR used 60 Vbeta primers and 13 Jbeta primers. The method was immunoSEQ multiplex PCR; TCRdb's version includes in-frame clones alone and lacks a portion of them. In the table there are roughly 93,000 clones, less than 85% of which are singletons. Sequenced: PBMCs. The receptor set was obtained from a male donor in good health and CMV-seronegative.

The chain recombines TRBV14 with TRBJ1-2; the match to TRBD1 covers 7 bases. This CDR3 spans 15 amino acids. V was pared by 3 bases and J by 4 bases, with 8 bases of the junction left unmatched. Germline V gives CDR1 SGHDN, CDR2 FVKESK. The CDR3 protein is CASSQALGQSYGYTF. In nucleotides, the CDR3 is TGTGCCAGCAGCCAGGCATTGGGACAGAGCTATGGCTACACCTTC. The full variable domain, rest sourced from reference TRBV14 and TRBJ1-2, is EAGVTQFPSHSVIEKGQTVTLRCDPISGHDNLYWYRRVMGKEIKFLLHFVKESKQDESGMPNNRFLAERTGGTYSTLKVQPAELEDSGVYFCASSQALGQSYGYTFGSGTRLTVV.

This chain joins TRBV4-2 and TRBJ2-2; 8 nucleotides line up with TRBD1. The germline V gene has CDR1 LGHNA and CDR2 YNFKEQ. This CDR3 is 16 amino acids long. V was pared by 1 base and J by 7 bases, with 8 bases of the junction left unmatched. Here the CDR3 reads CASSQVQGAYGGELFF. CDR3 nucleotide sequence: TGTGCCAGCAGCCAAGTTCAGGGGGCGTATGGCGGGGAGCTGTTTTTT.

This clone is a singleton in its sample. This sequence joins TRBV7-3 and TRBJ2-3, with 13 nucleotides matching TRBD2. Germline V gives CDR1 SGHTA, CDR2 FQGTGA. V was clipped by 2 bases and J by 2 bases; unmatched bases: 1. CDR3 length equals 16 residues. The DNA for the CDR3 is TGTGCCAGCAGCTTAGGGACTAGCGGGGTCACAGATACGCAGTATTTT. This codes for CASSLGTSGVTDTQYF.

CDR3 sequence: CASSPGTSGSEQFF. The CDR3 DNA sequence: TGTGCCAGCAGTCCCGGGACTAGCGGGAGCGAGCAGTTCTTC. The chain uses TRBV27 and TRBJ2-1; 14 bases are shared with TRBD2. The V and J ends lost 5 bases and 10 bases, in that order; junction bases with no gene match: 4. The V gene's germline CDR1 is MNHEY and CDR2 SMNVEV (reference sequence). The CDR3 covers 14 residues.

The rearrangement uses TRBV28 and TRBJ1-2; a possible D gene is TRBD1 (6 bases). CDR1 and CDR2 (germline): MDHEN, SYDVKM. This CDR3 is built from 13 residues. Trimming stripped 4 bases from V and 7 bases from J, with 13 bases between. This CDR3 reads CASSSIQGSGYTF. The CDR3 DNA sequence: TGTGCCAGCAGTTCAATACAGGGCTCTGGCTACACCTTC.

The chain combines TRBV7-9 with TRBJ2-1, with D possibly matching TRBD2 (6 bases). Trimming shortened V by 7 bases and J by 2 bases, and 18 bases separated the two germline ends. This CDR3 is built from 16 residues. The germline V gene encodes CDR1 SEHNR and CDR2 FQNEAQ (reference sequence). CDR3 sequence reads: CASNIRWGEAYNEQFF. For the CDR3, the DNA is TGTGCCAGCAACATCAGATGGGGGGAGGCCTACAATGAGCAGTTCTTC.

The chain links TRBV27 to TRBJ2-7; possible D gene TRBD2, 5 bases. Per the germline V gene, CDR1 is MNHEY and CDR2 is SMNVEV (reference sequence). The germline V and J ends were trimmed by 7 bases and 4 bases, with 17 bases remaining between them. This CDR3 spans 14 amino acids. The CDR3 nucleotides are TGTGCCAGCAAAGATCCGGGTAGCGCTTACGAGCAGTACTTC. It specifies CASKDPGSAYEQYF.

The chain employs TRBV5-1 and TRBJ2-7, with 7 bases aligning to TRBD2. V trimming: 0 bases; J trimming: 2 bases; junction bases outside the gene matches: 8. Germline CDR1 reads SGHRS; CDR2 reads YFSETQ. This CDR3 contains 16 residues. CDR3 nucleotides: TGCGCCAGCAGCTTGGCGGCTAGCGGCCTCACCTACGAGCAGTACTTC. Its translation: CASSLAASGLTYEQYF.